These T cell receptor beta chains were read from a single sample in a study of T-cell memory formation after mild COVID-19. TCRdb fed the 5' RACE reads into MiXCR, producing one record per CDR3 protein. The table records some 340,000 distinct CDR3 sequences, over 10% of them present only once. Sequences were obtained from PBMCs or a T cell subset sorted from them (not recorded which). These receptors came from a man younger than 30 who had mild COVID-19 (a few samples of this study predate the infection). Cell type and time point are not known. Both conserved end residues are part of each CDR3. The D gene is left open where the match is weak. Where a row states a size, it is once, few, many or the class of an expanded clone; other rows omit it.

>TRBJ1-1|NA|NA|TRBV12-5
TGTGCTAGTGGGTTACAGGGTCACACTGAAGCTTTCTTT
CASGLQGHTEAFF
>TRBJ1-6|TRBD1|few|TRBV5-6
TGTGCCAGCAGCTTTGGGACAGCATCACCCCTCCACTTT
CASSFGTASPLHF
>TRBJ2-5|TRBD2|NA|TRBV7-9
TGTGCCACCAGCGGGGGGACCGTACAAGAGACCCAGTACTTC
CATSGGTVQETQYF
>TRBJ2-5|NA|few|TRBV9
TGTGCCAGCAGCCCCGGCGGGGCTGATATAGAGACCCAGTACTTC
CASSPGGADIETQYF
>TRBJ2-7|TRBD1|few|TRBV20-1
TGCAGTGCTAGGCGGGACAGGGCCTACGAGCAGTACTTC
CSARRDRAYEQYF
>TRBJ2-3|NA|few|TRBV7-2
TGTGCCAGCAGCTTGAACCCTCGAGATACGCAGTATTTT
CASSLNPRDTQYF
>TRBJ2-1|TRBD2|NA|TRBV6-4
TGTGCCAGCAGCCCATTCGCTAGCGGGGGGAATGAGCAGTTCTTC
CASSPFASGGNEQFF
>TRBJ2-2|NA|few|TRBV20-1
TGCAGTGCTAGAGAGGCAGGTGGCAGGCTAGGGGAGCTGTTTTTT
CSAREAGGRLGELFF
>TRBJ1-1|NA|NA|TRBV11-2
TGTGCCAGCAGCTCCTACGGGCCGCTCTTATTT
CASSSYGPLLF
>TRBJ1-4|TRBD1|few|TRBV5-1
TGCGCCAGCAGATCCGGGACAGGGATTTATGAAAAACTGTTTTTT
CASRSGTGIYEKLFF
>TRBJ2-3|NA|NA|TRBV7-2
TGTGCCAGCAGCTTAGCTGGTTATCGGACAGATACGCAGTATTTT
CASSLAGYRTDTQYF
>TRBJ2-3|NA|many|TRBV7-2
TGTGCCAGCAGCTCTCCCCGGGGGGCTACAACAGATACGCAGTATTTT
CASSSPRGATTDTQYF
>TRBJ1-5|TRBD1|many|TRBV4-3
TGCGCCAGCAGCTACCGACAGGGTGGTCAGCCCCAGCATTTT
CASSYRQGGQPQHF
>TRBJ1-1|NA|NA|TRBV6-2/TRBV6-3
TGTGCCAGCAGTCAGACGATCTTTATCCCGAGTGACACTGAAGCTTTCTTT
CASSQTIFIPSDTEAFF
>TRBJ1-6|NA|many|TRBV27
TGTGCCAGCATGGTGGGCTCTGTTAATTCACCCCTCCACTTT
CASMVGSVNSPLHF
>TRBJ1-6|NA|NA|TRBV12-3/TRBV12-4
TGTGCCAGCAGTCACGGACGGGATAATTCACCCCTCCACTTT
CASSHGRDNSPLHF
>TRBJ1-2|NA|NA|TRBV27
TGTGCCAGCAGTTTGAGCCTAAGGGGTGCGGCCTATCGCTACACCTTC
CASSLSLRGAAYRYTF
>TRBJ1-1|NA|many|TRBV7-8
TGTGCCAGCAGCTTAGATTCGGCTGAAGCTTTCTTT
CASSLDSAEAFF